The source of this T cell receptor beta chain is a study of blood T cell repertoires in COVID-19. Across the whole study: The United States, Italy and Spain were the sources of the acute and convalescent COVID-19 samples. PBMCs, B-cell-depleted T cells, or T cells were the source of the cDNA or gDNA that made up the material.

Assay: immunoSEQ multiplex PCR; the TCRdb copy retains only in-frame clones and omits some. The sample yields around 65,000 clones, roughly 81% seen once. In this sample, this clone turned up a few times. Sample: peripheral blood. The clonotype originates from a human donor in a cohort sampled during active COVID-19.

Here the CDR3 DNA reads TGTGCCAGCAGTATCACACTACTTCAGCCCCAGCATTTT. Residues: CASSITLLQPQHF. The gene calls are TRBV12-3 or TRBV12-4 and TRBJ1-5; no reliable D call. The CDR3 has 13 amino acids. V dropped 5 bases and J dropped 6 bases, with 11 bases sitting between them.